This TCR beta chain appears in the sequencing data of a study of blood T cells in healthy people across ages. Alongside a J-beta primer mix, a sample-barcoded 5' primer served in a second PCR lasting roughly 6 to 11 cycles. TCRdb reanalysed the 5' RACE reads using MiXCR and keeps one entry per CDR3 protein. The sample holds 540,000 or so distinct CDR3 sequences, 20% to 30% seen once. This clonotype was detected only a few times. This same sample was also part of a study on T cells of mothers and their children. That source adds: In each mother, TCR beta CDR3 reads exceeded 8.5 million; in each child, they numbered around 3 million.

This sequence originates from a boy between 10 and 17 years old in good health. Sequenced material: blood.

The CDR3 bases are TGCAGTGCTAGAGTCGGAGCGGGGAGCTCCTACAATGAGCAGTTCTTC. Its translation is CSARVGAGSSYNEQFF. This chain joins TRBV20-1 and TRBJ2-1, with 7 bases identical to TRBD2. The CDR3 contains 16 residues. Looked up from germline, CDR1 is DFQATT and CDR2 is SNEGSKA (reference sequence). The V gene end was trimmed by 1 base and the J gene end by 0 bases; junction bases not matched to a gene: 6.